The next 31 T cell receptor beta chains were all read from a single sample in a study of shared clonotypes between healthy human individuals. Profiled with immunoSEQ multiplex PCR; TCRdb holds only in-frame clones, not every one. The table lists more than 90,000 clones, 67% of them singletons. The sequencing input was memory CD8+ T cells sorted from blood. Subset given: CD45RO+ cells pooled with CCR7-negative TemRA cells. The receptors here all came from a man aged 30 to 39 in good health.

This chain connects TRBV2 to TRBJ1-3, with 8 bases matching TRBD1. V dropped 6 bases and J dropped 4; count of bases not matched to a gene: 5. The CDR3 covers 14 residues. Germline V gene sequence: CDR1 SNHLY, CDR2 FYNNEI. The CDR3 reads CASSARTGGNTIYF. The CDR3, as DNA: TGTGCCAGCAGCGCACGGACAGGGGGAAACACCATATATTTT. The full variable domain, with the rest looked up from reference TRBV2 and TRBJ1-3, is EPEVTQTPSHQVTQMGQEVILRCVPISNHLYFYWYRQILGQKVEFLVSFYNNEISEKSEIFDDQFSVERPDGSNFTLKIRSTKLEDSAMYFCASSARTGGNTIYFGEGSWLTVV.

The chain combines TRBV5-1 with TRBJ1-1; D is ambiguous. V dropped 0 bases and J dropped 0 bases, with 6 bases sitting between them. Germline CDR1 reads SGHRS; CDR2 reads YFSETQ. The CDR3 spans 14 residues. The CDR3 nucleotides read TGCGCCAGCAGCTTGGACAGTATGAACACTGAAGCTTTCTTT. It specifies CASSLDSMNTEAFF.

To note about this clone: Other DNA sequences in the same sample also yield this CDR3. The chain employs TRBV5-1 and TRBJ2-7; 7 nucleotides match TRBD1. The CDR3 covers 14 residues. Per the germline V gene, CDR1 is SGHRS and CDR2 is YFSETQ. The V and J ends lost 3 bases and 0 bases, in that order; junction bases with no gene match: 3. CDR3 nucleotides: TGCGCCAGCAGCTCCGGGACAGACTCCTACGAGCAGTACTTC. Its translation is CASSSGTDSYEQYF.

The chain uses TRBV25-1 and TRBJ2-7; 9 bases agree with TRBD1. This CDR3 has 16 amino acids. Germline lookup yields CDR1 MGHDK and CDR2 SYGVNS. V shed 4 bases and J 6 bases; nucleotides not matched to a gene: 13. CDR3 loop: CASSGKNDRGYSEQYF. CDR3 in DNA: TGTGCCAGCAGTGGAAAAAACGACAGGGGGTATTCCGAGCAGTACTTC.

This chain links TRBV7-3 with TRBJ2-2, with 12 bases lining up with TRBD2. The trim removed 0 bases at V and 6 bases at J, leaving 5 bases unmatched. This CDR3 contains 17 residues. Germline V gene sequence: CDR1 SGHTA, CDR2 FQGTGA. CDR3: CASSLTGTSGSAGELFF. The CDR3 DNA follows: TGTGCCAGCAGCTTAACCGGGACTAGCGGGTCCGCCGGGGAGCTGTTTTTT. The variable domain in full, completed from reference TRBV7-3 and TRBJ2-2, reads GAGVSQTPSNKVTEKGKYVELRCDPISGHTALYWYRQSLGQGPEFLIYFQGTGAADDSGLPNDRFFAVRPEGSVSTLKIQRTERGDSAVYLCASSLTGTSGSAGELFFGEGSRLTVL.

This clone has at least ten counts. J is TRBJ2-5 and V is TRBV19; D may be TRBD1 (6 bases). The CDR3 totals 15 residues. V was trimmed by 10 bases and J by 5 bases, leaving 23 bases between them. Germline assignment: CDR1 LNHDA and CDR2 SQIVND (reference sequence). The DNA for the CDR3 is TGTGCCACAACTGTAGGGGGAGAGATTTGGGAGACCCAGTACTTC. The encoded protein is CATTVGGEIWETQYF.

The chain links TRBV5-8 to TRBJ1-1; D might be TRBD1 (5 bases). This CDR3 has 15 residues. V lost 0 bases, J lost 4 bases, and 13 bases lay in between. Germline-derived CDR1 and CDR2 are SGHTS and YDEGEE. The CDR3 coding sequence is TGTGCCAGCAGCTTGGATAGGGGATGGAGCACTGAAGCTTTCTTT. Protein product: CASSLDRGWSTEAFF.

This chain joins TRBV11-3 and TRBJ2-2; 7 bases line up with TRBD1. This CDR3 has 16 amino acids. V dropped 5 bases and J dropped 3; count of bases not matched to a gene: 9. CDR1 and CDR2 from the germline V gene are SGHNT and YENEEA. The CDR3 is CASSPTRTGDTGELFF. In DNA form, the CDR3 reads TGTGCCAGCAGCCCGACCCGGACAGGCGACACCGGGGAGCTGTTTTTT.

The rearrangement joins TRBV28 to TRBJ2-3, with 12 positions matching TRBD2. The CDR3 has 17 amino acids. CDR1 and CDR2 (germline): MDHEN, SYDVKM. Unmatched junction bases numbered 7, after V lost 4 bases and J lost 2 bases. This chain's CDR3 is CASSYGLAGMDTDTQYF. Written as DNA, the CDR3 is TGTGCCAGCAGTTACGGACTAGCGGGGATGGACACAGATACGCAGTATTTT.

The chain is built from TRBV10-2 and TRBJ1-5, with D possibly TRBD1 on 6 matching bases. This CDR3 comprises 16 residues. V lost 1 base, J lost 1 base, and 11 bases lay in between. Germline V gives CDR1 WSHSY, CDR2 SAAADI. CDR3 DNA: TGCGCCAGCAGTGAGTTTTGGACAGAAAGCAATCAGCCCCAGCATTTT. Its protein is CASSEFWTESNQPQHF.

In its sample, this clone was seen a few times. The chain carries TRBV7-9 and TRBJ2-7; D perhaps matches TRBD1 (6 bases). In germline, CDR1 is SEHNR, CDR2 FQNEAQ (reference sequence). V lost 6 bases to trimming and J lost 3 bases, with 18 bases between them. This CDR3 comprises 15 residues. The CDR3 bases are TGTGCCAGCAGTCAGGCCAATACAGGGAGCTACGAGCAGTACTTC. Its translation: CASSQANTGSYEQYF. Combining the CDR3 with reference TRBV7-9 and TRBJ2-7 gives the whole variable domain DTGVSQNPRHKITKRGQNVTFRCDPISEHNRLYWYRQTLGQGPEFLTYFQNEAQLEKSRLLSDRFSAERPKGSFSTLEIQRTEQGDSAMYLCASSQANTGSYEQYFGPGTRLTVT.

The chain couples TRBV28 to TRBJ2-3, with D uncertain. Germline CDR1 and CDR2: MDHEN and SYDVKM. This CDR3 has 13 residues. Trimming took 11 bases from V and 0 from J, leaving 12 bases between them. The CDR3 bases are TGTGCCGCGGAGCAGAGTAGCACAGATACGCAGTATTTT. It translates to CAAEQSSTDTQYF.

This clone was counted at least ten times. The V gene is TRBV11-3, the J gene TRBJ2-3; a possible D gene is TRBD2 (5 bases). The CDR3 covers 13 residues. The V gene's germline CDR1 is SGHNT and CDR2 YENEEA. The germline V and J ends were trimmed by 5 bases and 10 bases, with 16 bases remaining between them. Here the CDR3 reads CASSPTPRGAQYF. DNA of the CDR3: TGTGCCAGCAGCCCGACCCCTCGGGGAGCGCAGTATTTT. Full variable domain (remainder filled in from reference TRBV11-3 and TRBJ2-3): EAGVVQSPRYKIIEKKQPVAFWCNPISGHNTLYWYLQNLGQGPELLIRYENEEAVDDSQLPKDRFSAERLKGVDSTLKIQPAELGDSAVYLCASSPTPRGAQYFGPGTRLTVL.

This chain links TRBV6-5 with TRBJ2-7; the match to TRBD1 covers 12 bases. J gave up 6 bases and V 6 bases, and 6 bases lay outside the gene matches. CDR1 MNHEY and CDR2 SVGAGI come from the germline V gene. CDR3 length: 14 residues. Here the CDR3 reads CASRPGQGAVEQYF. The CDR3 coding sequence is TGTGCCAGCAGACCGGGACAGGGGGCGGTCGAGCAGTACTTC.

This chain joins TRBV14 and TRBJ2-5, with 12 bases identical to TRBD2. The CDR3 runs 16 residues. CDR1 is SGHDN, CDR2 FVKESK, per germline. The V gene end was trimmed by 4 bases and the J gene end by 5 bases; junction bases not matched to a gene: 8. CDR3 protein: CASSLPGLAGGETQYF. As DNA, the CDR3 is TGTGCCAGCAGCCTCCCAGGGCTAGCGGGAGGGGAGACCCAGTACTTC.

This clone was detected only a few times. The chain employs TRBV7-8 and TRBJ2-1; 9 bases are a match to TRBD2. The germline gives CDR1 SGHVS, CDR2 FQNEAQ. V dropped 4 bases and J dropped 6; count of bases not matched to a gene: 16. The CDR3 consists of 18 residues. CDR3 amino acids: CASSSGMLAGGPLNEQFF. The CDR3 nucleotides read TGTGCCAGCAGCTCGGGGATGCTCGCGGGAGGGCCTCTCAATGAGCAGTTCTTC.

CDR3 protein: CASSLLEKGEQYF. The CDR3 DNA reads as TGCGCCAGCAGCCTACTAGAGAAAGGCGAGCAGTACTTC. The rearrangement links TRBV5-1 to TRBJ2-7, with a possible D match to TRBD2 (5 bases). CDR1 is SGHRS, CDR2 YFSETQ, per germline. With 4 bases removed from V and 6 bases from J, the gap between germline ends came to 14 bases. The CDR3 has 13 amino acids.

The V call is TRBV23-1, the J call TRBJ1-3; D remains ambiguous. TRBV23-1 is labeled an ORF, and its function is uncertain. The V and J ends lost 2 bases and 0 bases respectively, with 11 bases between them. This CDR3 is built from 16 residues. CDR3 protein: CASSQLRSDSGNTIYF. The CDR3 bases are TGCGCCAGCAGTCAACTACGCTCCGACTCTGGAAACACCATATATTTT.

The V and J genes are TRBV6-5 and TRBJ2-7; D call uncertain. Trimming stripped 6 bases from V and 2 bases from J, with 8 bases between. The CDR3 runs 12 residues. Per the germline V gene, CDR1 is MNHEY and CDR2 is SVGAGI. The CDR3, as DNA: TGTGCCAGCAGGGGGATGACCTACGAGCAGTACTTC. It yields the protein CASRGMTYEQYF.

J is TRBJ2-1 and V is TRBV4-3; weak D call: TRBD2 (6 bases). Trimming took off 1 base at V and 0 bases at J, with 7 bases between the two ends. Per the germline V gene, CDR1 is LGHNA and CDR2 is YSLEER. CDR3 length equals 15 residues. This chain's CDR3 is CASSQGRDSYNEQFF. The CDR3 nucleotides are TGCGCCAGCAGCCAAGGGAGGGACTCCTACAATGAGCAGTTCTTC.

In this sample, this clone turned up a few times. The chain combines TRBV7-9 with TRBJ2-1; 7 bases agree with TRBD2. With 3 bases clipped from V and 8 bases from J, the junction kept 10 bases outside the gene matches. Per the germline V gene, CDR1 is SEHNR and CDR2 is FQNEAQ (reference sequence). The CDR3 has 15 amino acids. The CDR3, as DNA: TGTGCCAGCAGCTTCTGGGGCGGGAGTTTGGATGAGCAGTTCTTC. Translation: CASSFWGGSLDEQFF.

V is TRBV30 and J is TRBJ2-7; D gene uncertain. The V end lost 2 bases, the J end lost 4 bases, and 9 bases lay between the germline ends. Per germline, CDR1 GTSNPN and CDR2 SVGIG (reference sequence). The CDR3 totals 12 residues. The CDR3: CAWSPRSYEQYF. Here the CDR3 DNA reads TGTGCCTGGAGTCCCAGATCATACGAGCAGTACTTC.

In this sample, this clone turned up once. The CDR3 bases are TGTGCCAGCAGCATGCGGGACAGTTCTTACGAGCAGTACTTC. Its protein is CASSMRDSSYEQYF. This chain connects TRBV5-8 to TRBJ2-7; D is perhaps TRBD1 (7 bases). V shed 4 bases and J shed 4 bases, with 15 bases lying between them. Germline V CDR1 and CDR2: SGHTS, YDEGEE. This CDR3 region has 14 residues.

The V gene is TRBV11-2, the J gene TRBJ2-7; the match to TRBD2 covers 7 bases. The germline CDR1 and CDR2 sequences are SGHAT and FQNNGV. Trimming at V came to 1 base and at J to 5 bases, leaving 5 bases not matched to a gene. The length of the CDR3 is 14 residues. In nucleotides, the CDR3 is TGTGCCAGCAGCTTAGTGGGAGCGGGGAACGAGCAGTACTTC. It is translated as CASSLVGAGNEQYF.

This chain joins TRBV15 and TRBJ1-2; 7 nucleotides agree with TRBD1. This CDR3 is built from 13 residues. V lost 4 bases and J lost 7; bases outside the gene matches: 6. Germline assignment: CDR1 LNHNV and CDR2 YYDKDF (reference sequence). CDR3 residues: CATSTRQGSGYTF. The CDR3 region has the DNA TGTGCCACCAGCACCAGACAGGGCTCTGGCTACACCTTC. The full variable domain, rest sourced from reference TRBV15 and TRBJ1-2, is DAMVIQNPRYQVTQFGKPVTLSCSQTLNHNVMYWYQQKSSQAPKLLFHYYDKDFNNEADTPDNFQSRRPNTSFCFLDIRSPGLGDTAMYLCATSTRQGSGYTFGSGTRLTVV.

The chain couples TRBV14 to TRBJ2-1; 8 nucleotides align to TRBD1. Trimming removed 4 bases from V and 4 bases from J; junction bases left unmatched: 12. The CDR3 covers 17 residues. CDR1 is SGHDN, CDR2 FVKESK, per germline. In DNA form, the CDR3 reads TGTGCCAGCAGCCCGCTCCCTACAGGGGGATTATACAATGAGCAGTTCTTC. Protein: CASSPLPTGGLYNEQFF. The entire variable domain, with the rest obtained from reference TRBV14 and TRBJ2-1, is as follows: EAGVTQFPSHSVIEKGQTVTLRCDPISGHDNLYWYRRVMGKEIKFLLHFVKESKQDESGMPNNRFLAERTGGTYSTLKVQPAELEDSGVYFCASSPLPTGGLYNEQFFGPGTRLTVL.

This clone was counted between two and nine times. Here the CDR3 DNA reads TGTGCCAGCGGGTACGATTCCTACGAGCAGTACTTC. It codes for CASGYDSYEQYF. V gene TRBV28 combines with J gene TRBJ2-7; no clear D gene. The CDR3 consists of 12 residues. Trimming removed 8 bases from V and 1 base from J, with 9 bases in between. Per the germline V gene, CDR1 is MDHEN and CDR2 is SYDVKM.

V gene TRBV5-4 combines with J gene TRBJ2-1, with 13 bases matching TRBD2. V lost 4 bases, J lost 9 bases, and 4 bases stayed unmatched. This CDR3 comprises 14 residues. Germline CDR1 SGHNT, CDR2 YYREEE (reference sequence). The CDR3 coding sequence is TGTGCCAGCAGCAGGACTAGCGGGAGTTCTGAGCAGTTCTTC. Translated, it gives CASSRTSGSSEQFF.

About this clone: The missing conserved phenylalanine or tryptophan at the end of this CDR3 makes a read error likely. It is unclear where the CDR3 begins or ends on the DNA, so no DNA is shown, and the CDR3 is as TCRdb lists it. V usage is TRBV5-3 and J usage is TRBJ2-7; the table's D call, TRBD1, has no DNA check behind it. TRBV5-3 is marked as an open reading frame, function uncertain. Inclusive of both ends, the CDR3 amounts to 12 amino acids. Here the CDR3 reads CARSPQRGPDRL.

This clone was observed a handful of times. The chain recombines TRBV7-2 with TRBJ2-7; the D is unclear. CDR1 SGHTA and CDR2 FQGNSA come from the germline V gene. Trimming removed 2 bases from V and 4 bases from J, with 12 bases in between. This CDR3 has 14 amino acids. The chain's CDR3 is CASSLFGLGYEQYF. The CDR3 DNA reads TGTGCCAGCAGCTTATTTGGGCTCGGGTACGAGCAGTACTTC.

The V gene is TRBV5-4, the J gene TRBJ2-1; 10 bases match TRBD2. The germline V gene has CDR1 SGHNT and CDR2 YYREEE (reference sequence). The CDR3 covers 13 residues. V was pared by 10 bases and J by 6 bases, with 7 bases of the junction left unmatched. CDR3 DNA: TGTGCCCTCCGCAGGACTAGCGGCAATGAGCAGTTCTTC. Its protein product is CALRRTSGNEQFF.